This TCR beta chain appears in the sequencing data of a study of regulatory T cells in long-lasting Graves disease. HTBI primers from iRepertoire and Arm-PCR of CDR3 regions yielded the TCR beta libraries. TCRdb used MiXCR to reprocess the multiplex PCR reads, holding one entry per CDR3 protein. Of hundreds of thousands of distinct CDR3 sequences in the sample, 18% were seen once. This clonotype was observed at least ten times. Germline assignment: CDR1 SGHAT and CDR2 FQDESV (reference sequence). Trimming stripped 1 base from V and 3 bases from J, with 10 bases between. This CDR3 contains 14 residues. Noted time point: newly diagnosed GD, antithyroid drugs for less than 3 months. Construction of the TCR library relied on RNA isolated from PBMCs.

The chain employs TRBV11-1 and TRBJ2-7; D gene uncertain. This receptor was obtained from a female donor with Graves disease. The sequencing here drew on peripheral blood mononuclear cells (PBMCs), taken at new diagnosis, from a patient treated with antithyroid drugs. The CDR3 reads CASSLGLRGYEQYF. The CDR3 DNA is TGTGCCAGCAGCTTAGGACTTAGAGGCTACGAGCAGTACTTC.